Below, 20 T cell receptor beta chains from the same sample are listed, as sequenced in a study of shared clonotypes between healthy human individuals. Repertoires were generated with immunoSEQ multiplex PCR, while TCRdb's copy carries only in-frame clones and drops some. The data show 1.4 million or so clones, approximately 98.5% seen once. Input material: naive CD4+ T cells sorted from blood. Subset defined: CD45RA+ positively selected. Every receptor here comes from a man younger than 45 in good health.

The J gene is TRBJ2-7, the V gene TRBV19; 7 nucleotides line up with TRBD1. CDR1 and CDR2 (germline): LNHDA, SQIVND (reference sequence). The CDR3 has 14 amino acids. The V gene end was trimmed by 5 bases and the J gene end by 2 bases; junction bases not matched to a gene: 6. The DNA for the CDR3 is TGTGCCAGTAGTCCCCCCGGGACAGCCTACGAGCAGTACTTC. Translating it yields CASSPPGTAYEQYF. The variable domain in full, with the rest retrieved from reference TRBV19 and TRBJ2-7, is DGGITQSPKYLFRKEGQNVTLSCEQNLNHDAMYWYRQDPGQGLRLIYYSQIVNDFQKGDIAEGYSVSREKKESFPLTVTSAQKNPTAFYLCASSPPGTAYEQYFGPGTRLTVT.

The V gene is TRBV18, the J gene TRBJ2-7; D not resolved. This CDR3 has 16 residues. In germline, CDR1 is KGHSH, CDR2 LQKENI. Trimming removed 2 bases from V and 0 bases from J, with 14 bases in between. Here the CDR3 reads CASSPVNKTSSYEQYF. The CDR3 region has the DNA TGTGCCAGCTCACCAGTTAACAAAACTTCCTCCTACGAGCAGTACTTC.

The chain has TRBV10-1 and TRBJ2-1; 7 bases agree with TRBD2. Germline CDR1 reads WNHNN; CDR2 reads SYGVQD (reference sequence). The junction had 9 bases not matched to a gene; V was cut back by 4 bases and J by 3 bases. The CDR3 contains 16 residues. The CDR3 region has the DNA TGCGCCAGCAGTGCAAACCGGGGACTACGCTACAATGAGCAGTTCTTC. This sequence encodes CASSANRGLRYNEQFF.

This sequence joins TRBV10-3 and TRBJ2-1; TRBD2 might be the D (5 bases). The length of the CDR3 is 13 residues. CDR1 and CDR2 (germline): ENHRY, SYGVKD. Trimming took off 11 bases at V and 0 bases at J, with 11 bases between the two ends. CDR3 DNA sequence: TGTGCCGTTAGAGCGGACTCCTACAATGAGCAGTTCTTC. Amino acids: CAVRADSYNEQFF.

CDR3 nucleotide sequence: TGTGCCAGCAGCTTATCACCGTCTAGCGGCACCTGGGATACGCAGTATTTT. Its protein product is CASSLSPSSGTWDTQYF. The gene calls are TRBV7-9 and TRBJ2-3, with 7 positions matching TRBD2. Per germline, CDR1 SEHNR and CDR2 FQNEAQ (reference sequence). The CDR3 has 17 amino acids. Losses at the gene ends were 2 bases for V and 6 bases for J; bases not matched to a gene: 14.

V and J are TRBV18 and TRBJ2-1, with D maybe TRBD1 (6 bases). V was cut by 6 bases and J by 2 bases, with 14 bases left in between. The CDR3 sequence is 15 residues long. Germline CDR1 KGHSH, CDR2 LQKENI. CDR3 protein: CASSLTGLAYNEQFF. The CDR3 region has the DNA TGTGCCAGCTCTCTTACAGGGCTTGCCTACAATGAGCAGTTCTTC.

The chain carries TRBV18 and TRBJ1-1; D remains ambiguous. From germline, CDR1 is KGHSH and CDR2 LQKENI. The germline V and J ends were trimmed by 1 base and 7 bases, with 10 bases remaining between them. This CDR3 comprises 13 residues. The CDR3 loop is CASSPRLLDEAFF. The DNA of the CDR3 is TGTGCCAGCTCACCACGACTGCTTGATGAAGCTTTCTTT.

The chain joins TRBV18 to TRBJ1-4; the D gene is possibly TRBD1 (5 bases). Looked up from germline, CDR1 is KGHSH and CDR2 is LQKENI. Trimming stripped 4 bases from V and 0 bases from J, with 9 bases between. The CDR3 extends over 15 amino acids. This CDR3 is CASSQTTATNEKLFF. In DNA, the CDR3 is TGTGCCAGCTCACAAACGACAGCAACTAATGAAAAACTGTTTTTT.

This chain's CDR3 is CASGSGRGVHEQYF. The CDR3, as DNA: TGTGCCAGCGGAAGCGGGAGAGGAGTCCACGAGCAGTACTTC. The chain is built from TRBV2 and TRBJ2-7, with 8 bases that match TRBD2. In germline, CDR1 is SNHLY, CDR2 FYNNEI. After removal of 8 bases from V and 5 bases from J, the junction contained 11 bases not matched to a gene. The CDR3 loop spans 14 amino acids.

This clone was observed once. The chain combines TRBV18 with TRBJ2-5, with D unclear. Germline CDR1 is KGHSH and CDR2 is LQKENI. Trimming took 7 bases from V and 2 from J, leaving 8 bases between them. CDR3 length: 12 amino acids. CDR3 in DNA: TGTGCCAGCTGCCTTCAACAAGAGACCCAGTACTTC. Translating it yields CASCLQQETQYF.

This sequence joins TRBV18 and TRBJ2-3; possibly TRBD2 for D (5 bases). The germline gives CDR1 KGHSH, CDR2 LQKENI. The CDR3 runs to 11 residues. The V and J ends lost 6 bases and 5 bases respectively, with 6 bases between them. CDR3 DNA sequence: TGTGCCAGCTCCGGAGGAGATACGCAGTATTTT. This gives the protein CASSGGDTQYF.

This clone appeared a single time. The chain recombines TRBV27 with TRBJ1-5, with 10 nucleotides matching TRBD1. V shed 6 bases, J shed 5 bases, and the junction held 4 bases outside the gene matches. The CDR3 is 14 residues long. Germline CDR1 reads MNHEY; CDR2 reads SMNVEV (reference sequence). The DNA for the CDR3 is TGTGCCAGCAGAACGACAGGGGGCTATCAGCCCCAGCATTTT. It translates to CASRTTGGYQPQHF.

On this clone itself: The junction departs from germline at one end; a sequencing error may be responsible. This sequence joins TRBV15 and TRBJ2-7; the match to TRBD2 covers 15 bases. The germline CDR1 and CDR2 sequences are LNHNV and YYDKDF (reference sequence). CDR3 length equals 18 residues. CDR3 region: CATSGGISQGLAGGLPSF. The CDR3 DNA reads as TGTGCCACCAGCGGCGGAATTTCCCAGGGACTAGCGGGAGGACTACCATCATTC.

The chain links TRBV15 to TRBJ2-1; weak D call: TRBD1 (6 bases). CDR1 is LNHNV, CDR2 YYDKDF, per germline (reference sequence). V was clipped by 1 base and J by 7 bases, with 8 bases between them. The CDR3 is 13 amino acids. The CDR3 loop reads CATSRVRGNEQFF. As DNA, the CDR3 is TGTGCCACCAGCAGAGTGAGGGGGAATGAGCAGTTCTTC.

The chain is built from TRBV18 and TRBJ2-1; 11 positions match TRBD2. The V segment lost 3 bases and the J segment 5 bases; nucleotides outside the gene matches: 3. Germline CDR1 is KGHSH and CDR2 is LQKENI. This CDR3 comprises 15 residues. CDR3: CASSPGLAEDNEQFF. Here the CDR3 DNA reads TGTGCCAGCTCACCGGGACTAGCGGAAGACAATGAGCAGTTCTTC.

V usage is TRBV11-2 and J usage is TRBJ2-5; D uncertain. The CDR3 is 13 residues long. Germline V lookup: CDR1 SGHAT, CDR2 FQNNGV. V was pared by 6 bases and J by 5 bases, with 13 bases between. CDR3 in amino acids: CASSFGARETQYF. The CDR3, as DNA: TGTGCCAGCAGTTTTGGCGCTAGGGAGACCCAGTACTTC.

The chain links TRBV5-1 to TRBJ2-7; maybe TRBD2 (5 bases). The CDR3 sequence is 14 residues long. Germline lookup yields CDR1 SGHRS and CDR2 YFSETQ. V lost 2 bases and J lost 2, with 11 bases in between. This chain's CDR3 is CASSFSGAAYEQYF. In nucleotides, the CDR3 is TGCGCCAGCAGCTTTAGTGGAGCGGCCTACGAGCAGTACTTC.

With respect to this clone: The sample has other DNA sequences that encode this CDR3 too. V usage is TRBV5-1 and J usage is TRBJ2-1; 10 nucleotides align to TRBD2. V gave up 4 bases and J gave up 5 bases; unmatched junction bases: 6. Germline lookup yields CDR1 SGHRS and CDR2 YFSETQ. CDR3 size: 15 residues. CDR3 region: CASSLLAGVDNEQFF. CDR3 DNA sequence: TGCGCCAGCAGCCTGCTAGCGGGAGTTGACAATGAGCAGTTCTTC.

The chain has TRBV5-1 and TRBJ2-3; the match to TRBD2 covers 7 bases. CDR1 is SGHRS and CDR2 is YFSETQ in the germline V gene. Trimming cost V 3 bases and J 5 bases; bases outside gene matches: 6. The CDR3 consists of 14 residues. This CDR3 is CASSWGRGGDTQYF. For the CDR3, the DNA is TGCGCCAGCAGCTGGGGACGCGGGGGAGATACGCAGTATTTT.

CDR3 nucleotide sequence: TGTGCCAGCAGCCACAGGGTGGCCACCGGGGAGCTGTTTTTT. Protein product: CASSHRVATGELFF. This chain joins TRBV28 and TRBJ2-2, with D possibly TRBD1 on 6 matching bases. The CDR3 extends over 14 amino acids. Germline assignment: CDR1 MDHEN and CDR2 SYDVKM. V lost 6 bases to trimming and J lost 4 bases, with 12 bases between them.